This TCR beta chain is drawn from a study of shared clonotypes between healthy human individuals. Note on this clone: Its antigen is unknown.

Produced via immunoSEQ multiplex PCR; TCRdb's table is partial and in-frame only. Among about 700,000 clones listed, around 72% were seen once. Findings and caveats of the study: Roughly 4.6% of naive CD4 clonotypes were common to four donors. The study drew on few donors, limiting represented genetic and exposure-history diversity.

The TCR sequence derives from a woman aged 30 to 39 in good health. The sequenced sample consisted of memory CD4+ T cells sorted from blood. Sample subset: CD45RA-negative fraction.

In DNA form, the CDR3 reads TGTGCCAGCAGCTTGGTTAGAGATGGCTACACCTTC. Translated, it gives CASSLVRDGYTF. The rearrangement joins TRBV5-6 to TRBJ1-2; D is unclear. V was clipped by 0 bases and J by 6 bases, with 6 bases between them. This CDR3 comprises 12 residues. CDR1 is SGHDT, CDR2 YYEEEE, per germline.